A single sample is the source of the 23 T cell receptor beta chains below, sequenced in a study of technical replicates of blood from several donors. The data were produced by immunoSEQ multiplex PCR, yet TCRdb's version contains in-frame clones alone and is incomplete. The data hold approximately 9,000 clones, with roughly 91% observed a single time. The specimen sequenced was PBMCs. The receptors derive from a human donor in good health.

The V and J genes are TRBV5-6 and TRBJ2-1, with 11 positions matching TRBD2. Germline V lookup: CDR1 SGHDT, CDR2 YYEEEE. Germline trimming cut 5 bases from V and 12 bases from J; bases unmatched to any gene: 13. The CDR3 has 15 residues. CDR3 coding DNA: TGTGCCAGCAGGCCGGGACTAGCGGAGTCCTTGGGGCAGTTCTTC. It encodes CASRPGLAESLGQFF.

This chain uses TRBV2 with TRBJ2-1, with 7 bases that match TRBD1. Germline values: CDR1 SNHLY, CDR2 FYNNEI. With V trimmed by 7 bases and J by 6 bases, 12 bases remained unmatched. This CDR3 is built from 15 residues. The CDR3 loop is CASKGQLTMGNEQFF. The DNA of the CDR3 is TGTGCCAGCAAGGGACAGCTAACTATGGGCAATGAGCAGTTCTTC.

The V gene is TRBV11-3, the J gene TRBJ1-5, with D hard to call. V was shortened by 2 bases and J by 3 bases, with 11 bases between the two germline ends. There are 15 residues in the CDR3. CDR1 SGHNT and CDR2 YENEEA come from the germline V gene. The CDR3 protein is CASSLYEQNNQPQHF. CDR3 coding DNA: TGTGCCAGCAGCTTATACGAACAGAACAATCAGCCCCAGCATTTT.

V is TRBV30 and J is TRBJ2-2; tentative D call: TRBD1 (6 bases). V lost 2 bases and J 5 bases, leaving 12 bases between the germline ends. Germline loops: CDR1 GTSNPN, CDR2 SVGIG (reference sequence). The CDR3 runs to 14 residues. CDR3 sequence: CAWSTSRGTGELFF. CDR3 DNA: TGTGCCTGGAGTACCTCCAGGGGAACCGGGGAGCTGTTTTTT. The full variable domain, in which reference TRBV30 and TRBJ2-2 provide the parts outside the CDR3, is SQTIHQWPATLVQPVGSPLSLECTVEGTSNPNLYWYRQAAGRGLQLLFYSVGIGQISSEVPQNLSASRPQDRQFILSSKKLLLSDSGFYLCAWSTSRGTGELFFGEGSRLTVL.

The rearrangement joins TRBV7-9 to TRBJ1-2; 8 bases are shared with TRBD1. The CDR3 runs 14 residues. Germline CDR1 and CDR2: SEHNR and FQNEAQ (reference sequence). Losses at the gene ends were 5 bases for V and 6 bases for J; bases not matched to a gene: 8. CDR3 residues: CASSPGQGIDGYTF. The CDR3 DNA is TGTGCCAGCAGCCCCGGACAGGGTATCGATGGCTACACCTTC. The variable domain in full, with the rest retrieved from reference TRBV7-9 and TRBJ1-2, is DTGVSQNPRHKITKRGQNVTFRCDPISEHNRLYWYRQTLGQGPEFLTYFQNEAQLEKSRLLSDRFSAERPKGSFSTLEIQRTEQGDSAMYLCASSPGQGIDGYTFGSGTRLTVV.

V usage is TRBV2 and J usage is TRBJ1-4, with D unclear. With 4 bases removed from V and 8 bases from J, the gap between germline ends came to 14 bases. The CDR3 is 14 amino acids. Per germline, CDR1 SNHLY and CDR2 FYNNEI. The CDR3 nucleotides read TGTGCCAGCAGTGTACCGGGGATAGAGGAAAAACTGTTTTTT. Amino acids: CASSVPGIEEKLFF.

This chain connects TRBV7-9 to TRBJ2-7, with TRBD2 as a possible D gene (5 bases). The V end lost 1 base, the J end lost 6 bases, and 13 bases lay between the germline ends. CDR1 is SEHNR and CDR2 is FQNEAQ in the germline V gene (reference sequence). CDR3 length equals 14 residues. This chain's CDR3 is CASSLDLALSEQYF. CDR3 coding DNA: TGTGCCAGCAGCTTAGACCTAGCTTTGTCCGAGCAGTACTTC.

This chain's CDR3 is CASSLQGAGGNQPQHF. The CDR3 coding sequence is TGTGCCAGCAGTTTACAGGGTGCCGGGGGCAATCAGCCCCAGCATTTT. The rearrangement links TRBV6-5 to TRBJ1-5, with D perhaps TRBD1 (6 bases). Trimming cost V 4 bases and J 2 bases, with 15 bases left between them. In germline, CDR1 is MNHEY, CDR2 SVGAGI. CDR3 length: 16 amino acids.

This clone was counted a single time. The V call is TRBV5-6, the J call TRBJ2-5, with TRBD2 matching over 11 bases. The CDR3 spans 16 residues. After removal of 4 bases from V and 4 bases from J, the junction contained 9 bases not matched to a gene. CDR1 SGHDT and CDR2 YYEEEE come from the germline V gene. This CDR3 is CASSPRVAGGLETQYF. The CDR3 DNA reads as TGTGCCAGCAGCCCCCGGGTAGCGGGAGGGCTAGAGACCCAGTACTTC.

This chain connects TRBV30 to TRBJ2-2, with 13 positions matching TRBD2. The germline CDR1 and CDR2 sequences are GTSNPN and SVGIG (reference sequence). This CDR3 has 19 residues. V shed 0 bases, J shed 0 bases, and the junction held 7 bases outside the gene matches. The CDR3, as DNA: TGTGCCTGGAGTGTATTCCGGACTAGCGGGGGTCCGAACACCGGGGAGCTGTTTTTT. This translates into CAWSVFRTSGGPNTGELFF.

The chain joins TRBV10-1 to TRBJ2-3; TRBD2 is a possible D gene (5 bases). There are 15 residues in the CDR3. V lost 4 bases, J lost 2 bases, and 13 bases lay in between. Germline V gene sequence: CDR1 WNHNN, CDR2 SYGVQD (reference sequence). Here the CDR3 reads CASSGGERNTDTQYF. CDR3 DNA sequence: TGCGCCAGCAGTGGTGGAGAGCGGAACACAGATACGCAGTATTTT.

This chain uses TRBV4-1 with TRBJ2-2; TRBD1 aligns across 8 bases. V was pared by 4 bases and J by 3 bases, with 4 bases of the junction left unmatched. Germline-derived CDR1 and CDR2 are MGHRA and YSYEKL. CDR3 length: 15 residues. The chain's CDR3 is CASSPTGEDTGELFF. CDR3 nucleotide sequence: TGCGCCAGCAGCCCGACAGGGGAAGACACCGGGGAGCTGTTTTTT.

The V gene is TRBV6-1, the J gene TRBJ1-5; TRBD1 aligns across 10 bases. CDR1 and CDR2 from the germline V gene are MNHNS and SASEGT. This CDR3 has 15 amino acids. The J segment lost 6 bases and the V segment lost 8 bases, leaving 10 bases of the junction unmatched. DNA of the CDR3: TGTGCCAGCCAAGGAGGGGGGACAGGGGCTCAGCCCCAGCATTTT. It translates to CASQGGGTGAQPQHF.

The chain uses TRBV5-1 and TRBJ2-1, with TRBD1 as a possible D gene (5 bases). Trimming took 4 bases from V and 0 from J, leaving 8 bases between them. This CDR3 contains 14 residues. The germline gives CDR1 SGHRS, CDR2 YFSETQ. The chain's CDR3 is CASSSQGSYNEQFF. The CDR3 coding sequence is TGCGCCAGCAGCAGTCAGGGCTCCTACAATGAGCAGTTCTTC. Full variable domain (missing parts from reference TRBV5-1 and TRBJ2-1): KAGVTQTPRYLIKTRGQQVTLSCSPISGHRSVSWYQQTPGQGLQFLFEYFSETQRNKGNFPGRFSGRQFSNSRSEMNVSTLELGDSALYLCASSSQGSYNEQFFGPGTRLTVL.

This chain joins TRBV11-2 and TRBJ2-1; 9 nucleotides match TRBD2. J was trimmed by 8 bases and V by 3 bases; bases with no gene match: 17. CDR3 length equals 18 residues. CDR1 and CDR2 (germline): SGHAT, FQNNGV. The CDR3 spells CASSFALVAGESVYEQFF. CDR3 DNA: TGTGCCAGCAGCTTCGCCCTCGTAGCGGGAGAGTCGGTTTATGAGCAGTTCTTC.

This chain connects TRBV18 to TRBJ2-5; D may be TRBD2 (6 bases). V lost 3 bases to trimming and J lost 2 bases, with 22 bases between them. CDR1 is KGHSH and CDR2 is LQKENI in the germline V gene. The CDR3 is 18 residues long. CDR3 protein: CASSPPPGGKTGQETQYF. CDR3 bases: TGTGCCAGCTCACCCCCCCCTGGCGGGAAGACGGGGCAAGAGACCCAGTACTTC. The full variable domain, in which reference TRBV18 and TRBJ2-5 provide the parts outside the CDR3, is NAGVMQNPRHLVRRRGQEARLRCSPMKGHSHVYWYRQLPEEGLKFMVYLQKENIIDESGMPKERFSAEFPKEGPSILRIQQVVRGDSAAYFCASSPPPGGKTGQETQYFGPGTRLLVL.

CDR3 nucleotide sequence: TGTGCCAGCAGTTGGGTAGCCACCGGGGAGCTGTTTTTT. This sequence encodes CASSWVATGELFF. The chain has TRBV27 and TRBJ2-2; D unclear. The CDR3 covers 13 residues. V lost 4 bases, J lost 4 bases, and 7 bases lay in between. The germline CDR1 and CDR2 sequences are MNHEY and SMNVEV (reference sequence).

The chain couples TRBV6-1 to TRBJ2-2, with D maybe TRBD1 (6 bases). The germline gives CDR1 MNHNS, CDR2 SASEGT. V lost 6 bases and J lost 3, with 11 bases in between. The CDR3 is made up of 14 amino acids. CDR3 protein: CASRTDRDTGELFF. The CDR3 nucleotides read TGTGCCAGCAGGACGGACAGAGACACCGGGGAGCTGTTTTTT.

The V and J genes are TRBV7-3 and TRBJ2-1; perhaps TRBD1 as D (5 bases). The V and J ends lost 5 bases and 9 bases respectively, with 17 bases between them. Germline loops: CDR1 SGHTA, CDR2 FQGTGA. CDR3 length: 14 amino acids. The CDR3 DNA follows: TGTGCCAGCAGCCCAAAGGGGCTAGTTGCTGAGCAGTTCTTC. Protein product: CASSPKGLVAEQFF.

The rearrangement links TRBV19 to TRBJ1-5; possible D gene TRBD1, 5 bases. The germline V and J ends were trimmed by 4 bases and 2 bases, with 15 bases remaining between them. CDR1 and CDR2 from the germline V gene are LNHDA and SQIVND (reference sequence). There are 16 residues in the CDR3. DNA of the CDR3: TGTGCCAGTAGTACCCATGGCAGGGATGGCAATCAGCCCCAGCATTTT. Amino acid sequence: CASSTHGRDGNQPQHF.

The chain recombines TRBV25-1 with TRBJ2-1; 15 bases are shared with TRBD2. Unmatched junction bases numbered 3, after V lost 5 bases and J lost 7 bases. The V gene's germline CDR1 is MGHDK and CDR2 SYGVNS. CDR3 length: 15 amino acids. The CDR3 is CASSKGLAGGNEQFF. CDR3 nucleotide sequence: TGTGCCAGCAGTAAAGGACTAGCGGGAGGGAATGAGCAGTTCTTC.

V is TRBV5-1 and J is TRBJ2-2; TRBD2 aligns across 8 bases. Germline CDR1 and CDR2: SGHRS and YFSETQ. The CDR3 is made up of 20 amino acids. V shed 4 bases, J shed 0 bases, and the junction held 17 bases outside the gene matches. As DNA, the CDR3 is TGCGCCAGCAGCGGGACTAGTGACCAGAACCCCAGCACGAACACCGGGGAGCTGTTTTTT. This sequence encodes CASSGTSDQNPSTNTGELFF.

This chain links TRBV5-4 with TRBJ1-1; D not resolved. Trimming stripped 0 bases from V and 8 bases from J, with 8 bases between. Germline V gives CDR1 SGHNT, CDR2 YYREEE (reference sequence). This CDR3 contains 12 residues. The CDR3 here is CASSLGATEAFF. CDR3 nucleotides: TGTGCCAGCAGCTTGGGGGCAACCGAAGCTTTCTTT.